These 29 T cell receptor beta chains were all obtained from the same sample, sequenced in a study of T cells in Graves' hyperthyroidism and ophthalmopathy. Using RNA transcripts as the source, TCR beta CDR3 regions were amplified. RT-PCR in the first round (using the HTBI primer set) targeted the TCR CDR3. TCRdb re-analysed the multiplex PCR reads in MiXCR, keeping a single row per CDR3 protein. The table has 95,000 to 110,000 distinct CDR3 sequences, about 16% seen once. The sequencing input was blood. These receptors were taken from a woman between 50 and 59 years old with Graves' hyperthyroidism.

The sample holds many counts of this clonotype. The chain carries TRBV28 and TRBJ2-1; no clear D. Between the trimmed V and J ends, which lost 4 bases and 9 bases, there was a span of 13 bases. The CDR3 runs 13 residues. Germline CDR1 is MDHEN and CDR2 is SYDVKM. The CDR3 DNA is TGTGCCAGCAGTTCCTCCTCTTGGGGTGAGCAGTTCTTC. It yields the protein CASSSSSWGEQFF.

This clonotype was seen ten or more times. V is TRBV6-2 or TRBV6-3 and J is TRBJ1-6; D is possibly TRBD1 (5 bases). Germline values: CDR1 MNHEY, CDR2 SVGEGT. The CDR3 spans 15 residues. Trimming took off 2 bases at V and 7 bases at J, with 12 bases between the two ends. CDR3 in amino acids: CASSYRQGRNSPLHF. DNA for the CDR3: TGTGCCAGCAGTTACCGGCAGGGACGGAATTCACCCCTCCACTTT.

This clonotype was picked up many times. The chain has TRBV30 and TRBJ2-3, with a weak D call TRBD1 (7 bases). Between the trimmed V and J ends, which lost 0 bases and 11 bases, there was a span of 12 bases. The germline CDR1 and CDR2 sequences are GTSNPN and SVGIG (reference sequence). This CDR3 comprises 12 residues. The CDR3 protein is CAWSVMRDRQYF. CDR3 coding DNA: TGTGCCTGGAGTGTTATGCGGGACAGGCAGTATTTT.

In its sample, this clonotype was seen many times. This sequence joins TRBV6-1 and TRBJ1-2; no reliable D call. Trimming cost V 8 bases and J 8 bases, with 18 bases left between them. This CDR3 is 13 amino acids long. Per the germline V gene, CDR1 is MNHNS and CDR2 is SASEGT. The CDR3 loop reads CASLQFGVDGYTF. The CDR3 DNA follows: TGTGCCAGCCTTCAATTTGGGGTCGACGGCTACACCTTC.

This chain links TRBV7-2 with TRBJ2-5; 13 positions agree with TRBD2. CDR3 size: 16 residues. The germline gives CDR1 SGHTA, CDR2 FQGNSA. The junction had 7 bases not matched to a gene; V was cut back by 5 bases and J by 4 bases. The DNA of the CDR3 is TGTGCCAGCAGCCACCGGACTAGCGGGAGCCGAGAGACCCAGTACTTC. Encoded protein: CASSHRTSGSRETQYF.

The V gene is TRBV6-5, the J gene TRBJ1-2, with a possible D match to TRBD1 (6 bases). The CDR3 is made up of 17 amino acids. Germline loops: CDR1 MNHEY, CDR2 SVGAGI. V shed 2 bases and J shed 0 bases, with 16 bases lying between them. The CDR3 DNA reads as TGTGCCAGCAGTTACGAAGTCGGGGGGCAGACTAACTATGGCTACACCTTC. It yields the protein CASSYEVGGQTNYGYTF.

V gene TRBV11-3 combines with J gene TRBJ2-2; TRBD1 aligns across 7 bases. Germline CDR1 is SGHNT and CDR2 is YENEEA. The CDR3 has 16 residues. V was clipped by 5 bases and J by 7 bases; unmatched bases: 13. The CDR3 sequence: CASSQGQLFLFGELFF. The CDR3, as DNA: TGTGCCAGCAGCCAGGGACAGCTATTCTTGTTCGGGGAGCTGTTTTTT.

This clonotype occurred many times. V is TRBV6-1 and J is TRBJ1-1, with TRBD1 matching 7 bases. From germline, CDR1 is MNHNS and CDR2 SASEGT. CDR3 length equals 14 residues. V shed 10 bases, J shed 2 bases, and the junction held 10 bases outside the gene matches. CDR3 sequence (DNA): TGTGCCACCCTCGTTGGGACAGCAAACACTGAAGCTTTCTTT. The encoded protein is CATLVGTANTEAFF.

This clonotype was detected many times. V is TRBV2 and J is TRBJ2-7; a weak D match, TRBD1 (6 bases). The CDR3 is 11 residues long. V was pared by 5 bases and J by 8 bases, with 10 bases between. The V gene's germline CDR1 is SNHLY and CDR2 FYNNEI. CDR3 DNA: TGTGCCAGCAGTCAGGGGCCGCAGCAGTACGTC. It codes for CASSQGPQQYV.

This clonotype was seen more than once but under ten times. The CDR3 DNA follows: TGTGCCAGCGGGCACAGGGTAAGTGAGCAGTACTTC. Translation gives CASGHRVSEQYF. V is TRBV11-2 and J is TRBJ2-7; D may be TRBD1 (6 bases). The CDR3 runs to 12 residues. Deletions cut 8 bases from V and 7 bases from J, with 15 bases between. Germline CDR1 reads SGHAT; CDR2 reads FQNNGV.

This clonotype occurred many times. The chain joins TRBV20-1 to TRBJ2-1, with D possibly TRBD1 on 5 matching bases. The CDR3 is made up of 14 amino acids. Trimming pared 2 bases from V and 7 bases from J, leaving 15 bases between. Looked up from germline, CDR1 is DFQATT and CDR2 is SNEGSKA (reference sequence). The CDR3 DNA is TGCAGTGCTAGATTTATCAGGGTTTCAAATGAGCAGTTCTTC. Its protein product is CSARFIRVSNEQFF.

The table lists this clonotype with many counts. The chain is built from TRBV5-4 and TRBJ1-1; no clear D gene. Germline values: CDR1 SGHNT, CDR2 YYREEE (reference sequence). There are 12 residues in the CDR3. V was shortened by 1 base and J by 6 bases, with 7 bases between the two germline ends. The DNA of the CDR3 is TGTGCCAGCAGCTTGCAGTCTTCTGAAGCTTTCTTT. It is translated as CASSLQSSEAFF.

This clonotype came up many times. The gene calls are TRBV4-2 and TRBJ2-1, with D maybe TRBD1 (7 bases). CDR3 length equals 16 residues. Per the germline V gene, CDR1 is LGHNA and CDR2 is YNFKEQ. V lost 0 bases and J lost 5, with 14 bases in between. The CDR3 nucleotides are TGTGCCAGCAGCCAAGATGGGAGCAGGGGGGACAATGAGCAGTTCTTC. Its protein product is CASSQDGSRGDNEQFF.

This clonotype showed up many times. The chain employs TRBV11-2 and TRBJ1-2; the D is unclear. Germline V gene lookup returns CDR1 SGHAT and CDR2 FQNNGV. CDR3 length: 16 amino acids. V gave up 4 bases and J gave up 3 bases, with 18 bases separating them. CDR3 sequence (DNA): TGTGCCAGCAGCTCCAAAACAGCAGTGGGTTACTATGGCTACACCTTC. It encodes CASSSKTAVGYYGYTF.

In this sample, this clonotype turned up many times. The chain links TRBV29-1 to TRBJ2-2, with 9 bases lining up with TRBD1. Germline V CDR1 and CDR2: SQVTM, ANQGSEA. With V trimmed by 6 bases and J by 4 bases, 6 bases remained unmatched. CDR3 length: 14 residues. The CDR3 is CSVRTGESTGELFF. The CDR3 DNA reads TGCAGCGTCAGGACAGGGGAAAGCACCGGGGAGCTGTTTTTT.

This clonotype was recorded many times. The V gene is TRBV29-1, the J gene TRBJ2-3; D gene ambiguous. Germline loops: CDR1 SQVTM, CDR2 ANQGSEA. The V and J ends lost 3 bases and 1 base respectively, with 11 bases between them. The CDR3 covers 14 residues. Here the CDR3 DNA reads TGCAGCGTTGATGGATTCTCTGGCACAGATACGCAGTATTTT. Residues: CSVDGFSGTDTQYF.

This clonotype came up a few times. This chain joins TRBV27 and TRBJ2-7; D possibly matches TRBD1 or TRBD2 (6 bases each). CDR3 length equals 15 residues. The V gene lost 5 bases and the J gene lost 6 bases, with 20 bases spanning the gap. Germline CDR1 is MNHEY and CDR2 is SMNVEV (reference sequence). The CDR3 nucleotides are TGTGCCAGCAGTCCGTACACAGGGAGGATTTCCGAGCAGTACTTC. This gives the protein CASSPYTGRISEQYF.

In its sample, this clonotype was seen many times. The chain uses TRBV30 and TRBJ2-1, with TRBD2 as a possible D gene (7 bases). Trimming shortened V by 2 bases and J by 8 bases, and 13 bases separated the two germline ends. Looked up from germline, CDR1 is GTSNPN and CDR2 is SVGIG (reference sequence). The CDR3 contains 13 residues. The CDR3 DNA follows: TGTGCCTGGAGTCTAGGGGGGGCCTATGAGCAGTTCTTC. This codes for CAWSLGGAYEQFF.

In its sample, this clonotype was seen many times. V gene TRBV9 combines with J gene TRBJ2-1; no definite D call. Germline lookup yields CDR1 SGDLS and CDR2 YYNGEE. The V end lost 0 bases, the J end lost 9 bases, and 10 bases lay between the germline ends. The CDR3 contains 13 residues. The CDR3 sequence: CASSVGPQAEQFF. The CDR3 nucleotides are TGTGCCAGCAGCGTAGGTCCCCAGGCTGAGCAGTTCTTC.

This clonotype was counted many times. V usage is TRBV14 and J usage is TRBJ1-1; D is unresolved. The germline CDR1 and CDR2 sequences are SGHDN and FVKESK. V was pared by 5 bases and J by 1 base, with 8 bases between. This CDR3 comprises 13 residues. CDR3 sequence (DNA): TGTGCCAGCAGCGAACAGCCGAACACTGAAGCTTTCTTT. It encodes CASSEQPNTEAFF.

This clonotype has only a few counts. The V gene is TRBV14, the J gene TRBJ2-1, with a possible D match to TRBD2 (9 bases). The CDR3 has 17 residues. Trimming removed 1 base from V and 6 bases from J, with 19 bases in between. Germline V gene data show CDR1 as SGHDN and CDR2 as FVKESK. The CDR3 DNA sequence: TGTGCCAGCAGCCAAGTCGGGACAGGCGGGAGGGGCAATGAGCAGTTCTTC. Its protein product is CASSQVGTGGRGNEQFF. Based on the CDR3 plus reference TRBV14 and TRBJ2-1, the full variable domain is EAGVTQFPSHSVIEKGQTVTLRCDPISGHDNLYWYRRVMGKEIKFLLHFVKESKQDESGMPNNRFLAERTGGTYSTLKVQPAELEDSGVYFCASSQVGTGGRGNEQFFGPGTRLTVL.

This clonotype was detected ten times or more. The chain employs TRBV7-2 and TRBJ1-5, with D unresolved. The V and J ends lost 1 base and 6 bases respectively, with 10 bases between them. The CDR3 is 14 residues long. Per germline, CDR1 SGHTA and CDR2 FQGNSA. CDR3 sequence: CASSLGSKGQPQHF. DNA for the CDR3: TGTGCCAGCAGCTTAGGGAGCAAGGGTCAGCCCCAGCATTTT.

In this sample, this clonotype turned up many times. The rearrangement uses TRBV10-3 and TRBJ2-1, with D hard to call. Germline V gene lookup returns CDR1 ENHRY and CDR2 SYGVKD. This CDR3 has 11 amino acids. V was clipped by 6 bases and J by 6 bases, with 6 bases between them. The CDR3 sequence: CAISQSNEQFF. DNA for the CDR3: TGTGCCATCAGCCAGAGCAATGAGCAGTTCTTC.

The V call is TRBV6-1, the J call TRBJ2-3; a weak D match, TRBD2 (7 bases). The germline V gene encodes CDR1 MNHNS and CDR2 SASEGT. V lost 6 bases and J lost 2, with 18 bases in between. The CDR3 sequence is 16 residues long. CDR3 DNA sequence: TGTGCCAGCAGACCCTCCCGGGGGGCCGTCACAGATACGCAGTATTTT. Protein sequence: CASRPSRGAVTDTQYF.

This clonotype was picked up many times. V gene TRBV29-1 combines with J gene TRBJ2-4; D may be TRBD1 (5 bases). The V end lost 4 bases, the J end lost 0 bases, and 16 bases lay between the germline ends. CDR1 is SQVTM, CDR2 ANQGSEA, per germline. The CDR3 length is 16 residues. The CDR3 sequence: CSVVDRENLAKNIQYF. CDR3 DNA: TGCAGCGTTGTTGACAGAGAGAACCTAGCCAAAAACATTCAGTACTTC.

Ten or more counts support this clonotype. The chain is built from TRBV12-3 or TRBV12-4 and TRBJ1-1, with 7 bases fitting TRBD1. V was clipped by 6 bases and J by 1 base; unmatched bases: 5. CDR3 length: 14 amino acids. This CDR3 reads CASSDRDRNTEAFF. For the CDR3, the DNA is TGTGCCAGCAGCGACCGGGACAGGAACACTGAAGCTTTCTTT.

This clonotype showed up many times. This sequence joins TRBV28 and TRBJ1-6, with D hard to call. The germline V gene has CDR1 MDHEN and CDR2 SYDVKM. Trimming took 3 bases from V and 9 from J, leaving 15 bases between them. This CDR3 has 15 amino acids. This chain's CDR3 is CASSFENPTVSPLHF. The CDR3 DNA reads as TGTGCCAGCAGTTTCGAAAACCCCACCGTTTCACCCCTCCACTTT.

This clonotype appeared a few times. A much bigger clone sits one base away, suggesting this may be a read error. This rearrangement joins TRBV29-1 to TRBJ2-5; D ambiguous. The V gene's germline CDR1 is SQVTM and CDR2 ANQGSEA. The CDR3 covers 14 residues. CDR3 in amino acids: CSVEVGKIQETQCF. For the CDR3, the DNA is TGCAGCGTTGAAGTAGGGAAGATCCAAGAGACCCAGTGCTTC.

The J gene is TRBJ2-5, the V gene TRBV11-2; the D gene is possibly TRBD2 (5 bases). CDR1 SGHAT and CDR2 FQNNGV come from the germline V gene. This CDR3 has 13 residues. V dropped 4 bases and J dropped 7 bases, with 13 bases sitting between them. CDR3 nucleotides: TGTGCCAGCAGCTCGGGATCCCCGGGGACCCAGTACTTC. As protein: CASSSGSPGTQYF.